This TCR beta chain was sequenced in a study of blood T cell repertoires in COVID-19. Across the study: Samples of COVID-19 (acute and convalescent) were obtained from the United States, Italy and Spain.

The germline V and J ends were trimmed by 6 bases and 7 bases, with 15 bases remaining between them. Germline assignment: CDR1 SGHAT and CDR2 FQNNGV. This CDR3 comprises 14 residues. In the original processing: The assay estimated nucleated cells by amplifying reference gene primers. TCRdb's copy holds only in-frame clones and misses some; the assay was immunoSEQ multiplex PCR. V and J calls and clone size are given by that table; D and trimming were obtained from the DNA. The data contain 190,000 or so clones, around 80% of them seen just once; the ten biggest clones take up approximately 13%. Sequences were obtained from peripheral blood. This clonotype was sampled from a man in his fifties who had recovered from COVID-19. This chain joins TRBV11-2 and TRBJ2-2; D gene ambiguous. CDR3 DNA: TGTGCCAGCAGATTTTTATTAGGAGACGGGGAGCTGTTTTTT. It translates to CASRFLLGDGELFF.